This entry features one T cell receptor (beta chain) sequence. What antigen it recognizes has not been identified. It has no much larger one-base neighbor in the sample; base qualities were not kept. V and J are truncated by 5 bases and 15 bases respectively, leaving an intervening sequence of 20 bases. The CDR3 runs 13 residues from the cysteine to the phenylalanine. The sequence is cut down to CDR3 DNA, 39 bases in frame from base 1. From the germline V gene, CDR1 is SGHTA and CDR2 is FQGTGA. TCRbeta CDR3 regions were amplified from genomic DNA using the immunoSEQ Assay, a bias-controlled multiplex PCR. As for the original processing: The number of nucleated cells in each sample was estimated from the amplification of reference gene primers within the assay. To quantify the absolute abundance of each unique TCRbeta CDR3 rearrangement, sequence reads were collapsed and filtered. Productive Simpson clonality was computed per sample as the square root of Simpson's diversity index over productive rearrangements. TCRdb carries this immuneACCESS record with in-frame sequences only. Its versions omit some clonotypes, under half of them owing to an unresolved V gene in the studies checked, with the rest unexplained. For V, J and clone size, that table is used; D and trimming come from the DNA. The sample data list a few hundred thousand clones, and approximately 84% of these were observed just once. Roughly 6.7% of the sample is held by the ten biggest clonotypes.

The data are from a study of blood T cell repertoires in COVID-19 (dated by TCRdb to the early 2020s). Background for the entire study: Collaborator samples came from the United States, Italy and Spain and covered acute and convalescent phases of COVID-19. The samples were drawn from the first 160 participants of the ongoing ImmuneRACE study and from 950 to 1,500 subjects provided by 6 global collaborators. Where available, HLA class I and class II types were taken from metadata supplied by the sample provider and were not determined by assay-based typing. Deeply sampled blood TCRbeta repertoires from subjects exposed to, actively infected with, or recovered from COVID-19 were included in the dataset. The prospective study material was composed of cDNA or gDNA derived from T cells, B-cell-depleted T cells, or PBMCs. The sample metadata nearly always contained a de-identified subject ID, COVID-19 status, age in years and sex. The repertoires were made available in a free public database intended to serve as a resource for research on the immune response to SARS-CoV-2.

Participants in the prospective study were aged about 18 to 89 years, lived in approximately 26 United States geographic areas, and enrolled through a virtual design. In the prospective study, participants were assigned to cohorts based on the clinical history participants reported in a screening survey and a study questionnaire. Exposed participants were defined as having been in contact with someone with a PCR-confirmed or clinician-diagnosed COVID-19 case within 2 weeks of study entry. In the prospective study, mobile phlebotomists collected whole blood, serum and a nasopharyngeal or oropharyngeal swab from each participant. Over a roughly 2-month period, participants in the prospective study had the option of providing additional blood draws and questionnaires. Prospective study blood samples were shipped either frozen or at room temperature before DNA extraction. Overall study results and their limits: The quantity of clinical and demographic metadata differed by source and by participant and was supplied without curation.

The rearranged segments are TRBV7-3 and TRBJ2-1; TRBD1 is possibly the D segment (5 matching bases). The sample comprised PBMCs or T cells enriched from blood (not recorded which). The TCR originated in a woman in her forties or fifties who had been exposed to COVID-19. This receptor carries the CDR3 CASSLYSGRRLFF. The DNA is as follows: TGTGCCAGCAGCCTCTACTCAGGGCGACGACTGTTCTTC. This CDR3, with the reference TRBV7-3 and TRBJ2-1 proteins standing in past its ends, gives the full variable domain GAGVSQTPSNKVTEKGKYVELRCDPISGHTALYWYRQSLGQGPEFLIYFQGTGAADDSGLPNDRFFAVRPEGSVSTLKIQRTERGDSAVYLCASSLYSGRRLFFGPGTRLTVL.